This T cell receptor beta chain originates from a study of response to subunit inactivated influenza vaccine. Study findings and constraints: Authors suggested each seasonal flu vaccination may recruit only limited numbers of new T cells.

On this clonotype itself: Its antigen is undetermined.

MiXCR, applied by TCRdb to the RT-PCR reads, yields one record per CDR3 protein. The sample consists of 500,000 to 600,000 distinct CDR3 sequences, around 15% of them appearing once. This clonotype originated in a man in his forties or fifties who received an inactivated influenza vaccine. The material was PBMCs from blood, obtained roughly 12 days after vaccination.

This CDR3 reads CASSSRLGGQYF. The CDR3 DNA reads as TGTGCCAGCAGCTCCCGACTAGGGGGGCAGTATTTT. The J gene is TRBJ2-3, the V gene TRBV7-2, with D possibly being TRBD1 or TRBD2 (6 bases each). The CDR3 has 12 amino acids. V was cut by 4 bases and J by 11 bases, with 13 bases left in between. Germline CDR1 reads SGHTA; CDR2 reads FQGNSA.